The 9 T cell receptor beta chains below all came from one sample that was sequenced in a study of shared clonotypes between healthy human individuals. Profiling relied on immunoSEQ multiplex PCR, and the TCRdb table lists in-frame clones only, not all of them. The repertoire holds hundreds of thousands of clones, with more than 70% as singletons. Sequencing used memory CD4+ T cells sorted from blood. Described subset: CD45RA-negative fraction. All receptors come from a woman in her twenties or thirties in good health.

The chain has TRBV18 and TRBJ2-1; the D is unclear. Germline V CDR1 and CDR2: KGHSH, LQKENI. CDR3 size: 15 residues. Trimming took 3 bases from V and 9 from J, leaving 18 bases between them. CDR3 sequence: CASSPPGTEAGEQFF. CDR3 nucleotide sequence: TGTGCCAGCTCACCCCCAGGAACAGAAGCAGGTGAGCAGTTCTTC.

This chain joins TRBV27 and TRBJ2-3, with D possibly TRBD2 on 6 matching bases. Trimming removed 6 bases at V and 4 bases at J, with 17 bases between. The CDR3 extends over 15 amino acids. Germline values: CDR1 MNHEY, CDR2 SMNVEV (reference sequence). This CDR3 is CASSQRLDRPDTQYF. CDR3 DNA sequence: TGTGCCAGCAGCCAGAGACTAGATCGCCCAGATACGCAGTATTTT.

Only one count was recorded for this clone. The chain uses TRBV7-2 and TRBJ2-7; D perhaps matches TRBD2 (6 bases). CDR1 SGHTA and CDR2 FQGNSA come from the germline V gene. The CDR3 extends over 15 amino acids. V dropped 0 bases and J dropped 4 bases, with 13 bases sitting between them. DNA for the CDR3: TGTGCCAGCAGCTTAGCGTTCCTAGCGAGTTACGAGCAGTACTTC. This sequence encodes CASSLAFLASYEQYF.

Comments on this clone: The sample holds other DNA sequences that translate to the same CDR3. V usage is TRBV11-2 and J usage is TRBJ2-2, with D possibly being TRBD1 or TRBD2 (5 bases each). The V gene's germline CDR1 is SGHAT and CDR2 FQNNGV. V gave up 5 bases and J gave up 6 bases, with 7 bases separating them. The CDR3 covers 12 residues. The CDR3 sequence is CASSRGAGELFF. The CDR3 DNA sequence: TGTGCCAGCAGCCGAGGGGCCGGGGAGCTGTTTTTT.

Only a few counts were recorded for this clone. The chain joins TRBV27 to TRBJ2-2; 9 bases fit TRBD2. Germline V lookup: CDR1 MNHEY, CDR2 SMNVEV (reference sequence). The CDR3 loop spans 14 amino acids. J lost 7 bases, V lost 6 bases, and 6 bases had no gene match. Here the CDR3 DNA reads TGTGCCAGCAGAAATAGCGGGAGTAACGGGGAGCTGTTTTTT. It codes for CASRNSGSNGELFF.

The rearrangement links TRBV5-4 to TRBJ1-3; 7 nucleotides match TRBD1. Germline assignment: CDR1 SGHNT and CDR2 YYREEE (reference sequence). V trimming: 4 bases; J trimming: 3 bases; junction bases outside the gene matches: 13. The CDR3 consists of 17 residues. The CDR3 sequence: CASSPQGGEFLGNTIYF. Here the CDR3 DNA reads TGTGCCAGCAGCCCCCAGGGGGGGGAGTTTCTTGGAAACACCATATATTTT.

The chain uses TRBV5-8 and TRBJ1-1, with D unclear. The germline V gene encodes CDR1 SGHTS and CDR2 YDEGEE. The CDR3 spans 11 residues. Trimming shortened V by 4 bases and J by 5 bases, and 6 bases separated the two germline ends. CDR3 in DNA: TGTGCCAGCAGCCCTAATACTGAAGCTTTCTTT. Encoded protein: CASSPNTEAFF.

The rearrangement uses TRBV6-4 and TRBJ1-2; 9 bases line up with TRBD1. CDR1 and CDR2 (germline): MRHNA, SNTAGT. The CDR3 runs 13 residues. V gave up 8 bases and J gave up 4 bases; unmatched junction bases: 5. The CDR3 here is CASVDRGGYGYTF. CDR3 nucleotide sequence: TGTGCCAGCGTGGACAGGGGAGGCTATGGCTACACCTTC.

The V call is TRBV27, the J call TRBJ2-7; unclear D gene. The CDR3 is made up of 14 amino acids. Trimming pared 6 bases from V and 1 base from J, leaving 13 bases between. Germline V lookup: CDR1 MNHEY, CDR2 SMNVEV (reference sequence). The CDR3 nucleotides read TGTGCCAGCAGGGGGTCCTACCCATCCTACGAGCAGTACTTC. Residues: CASRGSYPSYEQYF.